This record covers a single TCR beta chain. This specimen belongs to a study of blood T cell repertoires in COVID-19. Germline V CDR1 and CDR2: SNHLY, FYNNEI. V lost 7 bases, J lost 1 base, and 5 bases lay in between. The CDR3 runs to 12 residues. Original handling: Nucleated cell number was recorded as an estimate derived from reference gene primer amplification. Only in-frame clones appear in the TCRdb table, and some are missing; sequencing was by immunoSEQ multiplex PCR. V and J calls and clone size are those listed in that table; D and trimming were worked out from the DNA. The sample has about 68,000 clones; roughly 90% are singletons.

The sequencing input was peripheral blood. This chain links TRBV2 with TRBJ1-5; D is unresolved. This TCR was sampled from a man under 40 with acute or convalescent COVID-19. Here the CDR3 DNA reads TGTGCCAGCAAACAGAGCAATCAGCCCCAGCATTTT. It encodes CASKQSNQPQHF. Using reference TRBV2 and TRBJ1-5 for the parts outside the CDR3, the full variable domain is EPEVTQTPSHQVTQMGQEVILRCVPISNHLYFYWYRQILGQKVEFLVSFYNNEISEKSEIFDDQFSVERPDGSNFTLKIRSTKLEDSAMYFCASKQSNQPQHFGDGTRLSIL.